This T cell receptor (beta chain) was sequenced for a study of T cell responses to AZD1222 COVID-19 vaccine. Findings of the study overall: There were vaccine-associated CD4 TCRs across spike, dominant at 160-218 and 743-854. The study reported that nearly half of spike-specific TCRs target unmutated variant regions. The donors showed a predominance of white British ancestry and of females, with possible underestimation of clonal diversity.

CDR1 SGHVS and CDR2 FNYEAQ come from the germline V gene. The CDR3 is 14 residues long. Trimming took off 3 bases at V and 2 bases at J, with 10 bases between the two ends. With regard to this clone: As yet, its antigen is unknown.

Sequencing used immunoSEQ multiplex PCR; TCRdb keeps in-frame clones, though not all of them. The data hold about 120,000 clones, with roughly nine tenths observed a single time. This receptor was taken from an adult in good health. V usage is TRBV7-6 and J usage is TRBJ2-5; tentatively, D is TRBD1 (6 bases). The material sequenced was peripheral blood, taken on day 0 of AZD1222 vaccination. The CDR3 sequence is CASSFGQSQETQYF. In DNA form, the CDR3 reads TGTGCCAGCAGCTTTGGACAGTCGCAAGAGACCCAGTACTTC.